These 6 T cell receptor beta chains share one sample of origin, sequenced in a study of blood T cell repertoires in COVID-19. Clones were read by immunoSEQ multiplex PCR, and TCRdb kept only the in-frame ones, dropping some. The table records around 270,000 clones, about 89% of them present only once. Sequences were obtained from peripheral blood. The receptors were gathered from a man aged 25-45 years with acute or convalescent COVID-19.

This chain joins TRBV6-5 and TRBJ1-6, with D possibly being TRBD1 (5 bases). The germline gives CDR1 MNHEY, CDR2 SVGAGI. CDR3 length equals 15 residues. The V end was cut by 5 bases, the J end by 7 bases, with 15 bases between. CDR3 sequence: CASSTQGGGNSPLHF. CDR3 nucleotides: TGTGCCAGCAGTACCCAGGGCGGGGGGAATTCACCCCTCCACTTT.

CDR3 amino acids: CASSFLRRREYEQYF. CDR3 DNA: TGTGCCAGCAGCTTCCTGCGGAGGAGGGAGTACGAGCAGTACTTC. The chain carries TRBV11-2 and TRBJ2-7, with TRBD2 as a possible D gene (6 bases). This CDR3 comprises 15 residues. The V end lost 3 bases, the J end lost 4 bases, and 16 bases lay between the germline ends. The germline V gene has CDR1 SGHAT and CDR2 FQNNGV.

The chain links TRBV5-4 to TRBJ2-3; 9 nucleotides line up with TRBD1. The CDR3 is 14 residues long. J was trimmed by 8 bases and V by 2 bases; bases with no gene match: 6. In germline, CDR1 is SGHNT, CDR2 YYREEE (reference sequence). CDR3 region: CASSLQGAVSTQYF. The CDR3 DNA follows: TGTGCCAGCAGCTTACAGGGGGCGGTGAGTACGCAGTATTTT.

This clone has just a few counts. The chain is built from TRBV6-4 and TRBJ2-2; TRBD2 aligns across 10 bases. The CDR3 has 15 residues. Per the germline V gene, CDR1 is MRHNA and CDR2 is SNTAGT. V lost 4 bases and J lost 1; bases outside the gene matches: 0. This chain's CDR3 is CASSGLAGNTGELFF. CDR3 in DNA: TGTGCCAGCAGTGGACTAGCGGGGAACACCGGGGAGCTGTTTTTT.

This CDR3 is CASSIDRDSYGYTF. For the CDR3, the DNA is TGTGCCAGTAGTATAGACAGGGACAGCTATGGCTACACCTTC. This rearrangement joins TRBV19 to TRBJ1-2, with 7 bases matching TRBD1. V shed 0 bases, J shed 4 bases, and the junction held 2 bases outside the gene matches. The V gene's germline CDR1 is LNHDA and CDR2 SQIVND (reference sequence). This CDR3 contains 14 residues.

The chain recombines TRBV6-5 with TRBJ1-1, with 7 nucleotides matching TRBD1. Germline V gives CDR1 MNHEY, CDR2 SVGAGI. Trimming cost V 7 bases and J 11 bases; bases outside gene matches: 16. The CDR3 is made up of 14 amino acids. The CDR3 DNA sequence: TGTGCCAGCATTCCAGACAGGGCGAGCGTAATTGCTTTCTTT. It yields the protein CASIPDRASVIAFF.